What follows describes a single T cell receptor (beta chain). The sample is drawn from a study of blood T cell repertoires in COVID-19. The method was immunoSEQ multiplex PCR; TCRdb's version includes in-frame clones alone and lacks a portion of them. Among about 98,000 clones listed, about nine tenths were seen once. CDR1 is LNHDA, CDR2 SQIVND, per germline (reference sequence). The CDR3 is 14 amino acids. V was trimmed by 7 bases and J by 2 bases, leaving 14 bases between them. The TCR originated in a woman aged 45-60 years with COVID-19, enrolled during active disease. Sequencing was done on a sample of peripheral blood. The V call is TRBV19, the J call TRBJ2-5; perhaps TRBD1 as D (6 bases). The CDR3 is CASTRTERQETQYF. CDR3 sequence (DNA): TGTGCCAGTACCCGGACAGAGCGTCAAGAGACCCAGTACTTC.